This section outlines one T cell receptor beta chain sequence together with its context. As yet, its antigen is unknown. This CDR3 contains 14 residues. Looked up from germline, CDR1 is MNHEY and CDR2 is SMNVEV (reference sequence). V lost 2 bases and J lost 6; bases outside the gene matches: 6. The source of the sample is a study of shared clonotypes between healthy human individuals. Study-wide background: Each donor contributed plates that comprised three CD4 naive, three CD4 memory, two CD8 naive and one CD8 memory.

Investigators divided CD4+ cells into CD45RA+ naive and CD45RA-negative memory subsets. Clones were sequenced by immunoSEQ multiplex PCR, and TCRdb holds only the in-frame ones, with some missing. The sample includes over 1.4 million clones, more than 95% seen only once; the top ten take approximately 1.2%. Points from the study as a whole: It was observed that about 5% of naive CD4 clonotypes were shared across several donors. Estimated richness was generally greater in naive than memory subsets.

The chain carries TRBV27 and TRBJ2-7, with 8 bases identical to TRBD1. The specimen sequenced was naive CD4+ T cells sorted from blood. Stated subset: CD45RA+ positively selected. The receptor comes from a man in his thirties or forties in good health. CDR3 in amino acids: CASSLTQGDIEQYF. Here the CDR3 DNA reads TGTGCCAGCAGTTTAACACAGGGGGACATCGAGCAGTACTTC.